The rows below give T cell receptor beta chains drawn from one sample of a study of OX40 agonist ivuxolimab in advanced cancers. Produced via immunoSEQ multiplex PCR; TCRdb's table is partial and in-frame only. The sample holds 70,000 to 75,000 clones, 70% to 85% seen once. The starting material was CD4+ or CD8+ T cells sorted from blood, obtained in a trial of the OX40 agonist ivuxolimab. These receptors came from an adult with an advanced solid tumor such as melanoma, head and neck, liver or kidney cancer. CDR3s include the opening cysteine and the closing phenylalanine or tryptophan. The order of the fields is V gene, D gene, J gene, clone size, CDR3 protein, CDR3 DNA. D genes are given only for firm matches. The listing skips clone size in some rows; elsewhere it reads once, few, many or a size class.

V: TRBV7-3; D: TRBD1; J: TRBJ1-5; size: .; CDR3: CASSETGEIGQPQHF; DNA: TGTGCCAGCAGCGAGACAGGGGAAATCGGTCAGCCCCAGCATTTT
V: TRBV5-1; D: TRBD2; J: TRBJ2-2; size: .; CDR3: CASSLARGGTGELFF; DNA: TGCGCCAGCAGCTTGGCCCGGGGGGGCACCGGGGAGCTGTTTTTT
V: TRBV11-2; D: .; J: TRBJ2-7; size: few; CDR3: CASSRDRLYEQYF; DNA: TGTGCCAGCAGCCGGGACCGACTCTACGAGCAGTACTTC
V: TRBV12-5; D: TRBD1; J: TRBJ2-1; size: .; CDR3: CASGLAPGTGGYNEQFF; DNA: TGTGCTAGTGGTTTGGCCCCCGGGACAGGGGGTTACAATGAGCAGTTCTTC
V: TRBV7-2; D: TRBD2; J: TRBJ2-1; size: .; CDR3: CASSPRGTSGGAVHNEQFF; DNA: TGTGCCAGCAGCCCCAGGGGGACTAGCGGGGGAGCGGTACACAATGAGCAGTTCTTC
V: TRBV18; D: .; J: TRBJ2-3; size: .; CDR3: CASSPGNTDTQYF; DNA: TGTGCCAGCTCACCTGGCAACACAGATACGCAGTATTTT
V: TRBV7-2; D: .; J: TRBJ2-7; size: .; CDR3: CASSLGFQYEQYF; DNA: TGTGCCAGCAGCTTAGGCTTCCAATACGAGCAGTACTTC
V: TRBV18; D: TRBD1; J: TRBJ1-3; size: .; CDR3: CASSQRQGHSGNTIYF; DNA: TGTGCCAGCTCACAGAGACAGGGACACTCTGGAAACACCATATATTTT
V: TRBV5-6; D: .; J: TRBJ1-1; size: .; CDR3: CASSTPLGIGTEAFF; DNA: TGTGCCAGCAGCACGCCCTTGGGGATCGGCACTGAAGCTTTCTTT
V: TRBV5-1; D: TRBD2; J: TRBJ2-1; size: .; CDR3: CASSSLAGGGNEQFF; DNA: TGCGCCAGCAGCTCCCTCGCGGGCGGGGGGAATGAGCAGTTCTTC
V: TRBV27; D: TRBD1; J: TRBJ2-3; size: .; CDR3: CASSLSGWTGGQGRTDTQYF; DNA: TGTGCCAGCAGTTTATCTGGGTGGACAGGGGGGCAGGGGAGGACAGATACGCAGTATTTT
V: TRBV4-3; D: .; J: TRBJ2-2; size: .; CDR3: CASSQERWTTGELFF; DNA: TGCGCCAGCAGCCAAGAGAGGTGGACAACCGGGGAGCTGTTTTTT
V: TRBV6-5; D: .; J: TRBJ2-1; size: .; CDR3: CASSYSSFADEQFF; DNA: TGTGCCAGCAGTTACTCAAGCTTTGCGGATGAGCAGTTCTTC
V: TRBV18; D: .; J: TRBJ2-7; size: .; CDR3: CASSPAAGAGYEQYF; DNA: TGTGCCAGCTCACCTGCGGCAGGGGCTGGCTACGAGCAGTACTTC
V: TRBV6-5; D: .; J: TRBJ1-1; size: .; CDR3: CASSYHGLYSEAFF; DNA: TGTGCCAGCAGTTATCACGGTCTATACTCTGAAGCTTTCTTT
V: TRBV7-9; D: TRBD1; J: TRBJ2-1; size: many; CDR3: CASSLGGTGLNEQFF; DNA: TGTGCCAGCAGCTTAGGTGGGACAGGGTTGAATGAGCAGTTCTTC
V: TRBV11-3; D: TRBD1; J: TRBJ2-7; size: .; CDR3: CASSLGQNYEQYF; DNA: TGTGCCAGCAGCTTGGGACAGAACTACGAGCAGTACTTC
V: TRBV4-3; D: TRBD1; J: TRBJ1-2; size: .; CDR3: CASSQDPGQAANYGYTF; DNA: TGCGCCAGCAGCCAGGACCCTGGACAGGCCGCTAACTATGGCTACACCTTC
V: TRBV7-8; D: .; J: TRBJ1-3; size: .; CDR3: CASSLGAGGNTIYF; DNA: TGTGCCAGCAGCTTAGGGGCAGGGGGAAACACCATATATTTT
V: TRBV7-9; D: .; J: TRBJ1-6; size: .; CDR3: CASSLEQNNSPLHF; DNA: TGTGCCAGCAGCTTAGAACAGAATAATTCACCCCTCCACTTT
V: TRBV5-1; D: .; J: TRBJ2-7; size: .; CDR3: CASTVGGQYEQYF; DNA: TGCGCCAGCACCGTCGGGGGTCAGTACGAGCAGTACTTC
V: TRBV5-6; D: .; J: TRBJ2-7; size: .; CDR3: CASSFTHPYEQYF; DNA: TGTGCCAGCAGCTTTACTCATCCCTACGAGCAGTACTTC
V: TRBV9; D: .; J: TRBJ2-5; size: .; CDR3: CASSVELAQETQYF; DNA: TGTGCCAGCAGCGTAGAACTAGCCCAAGAGACCCAGTACTTC
V: TRBV12-5; D: TRBD2; J: TRBJ2-3; size: .; CDR3: CASGLVRLGTSGGLVQYF; DNA: TGTGCTAGTGGTTTGGTAAGGTTGGGGACTAGCGGGGGTTTAGTGCAGTATTTT
V: TRBV7-9; D: .; J: TRBJ1-6; size: .; CDR3: CASSLAPGYSPLHF; DNA: TGTGCCAGCAGCTTAGCCCCAGGGTATTCACCCCTCCACTTT
V: TRBV5-1; D: TRBD1; J: TRBJ1-2; size: .; CDR3: CASSLGGQGTGYTF; DNA: TGCGCCAGCAGCTTGGGGGGACAGGGAACCGGCTACACCTTC
V: TRBV5-4; D: TRBD2; J: TRBJ2-2; size: .; CDR3: CASSPGLAGYTGELFF; DNA: TGTGCCAGCAGCCCGGGACTAGCGGGGTACACCGGGGAGCTGTTTTTT
V: TRBV7-9; D: .; J: TRBJ1-6; size: .; CDR3: CASSLQAGHSPLHF; DNA: TGTGCCAGCAGCTTACAAGCGGGGCATTCACCCCTCCACTTT
V: TRBV19; D: TRBD1; J: TRBJ2-2; size: .; CDR3: CASSTGQLNTGELFF; DNA: TGTGCCAGTAGTACGGGACAGCTGAACACCGGGGAGCTGTTTTTT
V: TRBV13; D: TRBD1; J: TRBJ2-6; size: .; CDR3: CASSTWDRSLFSGANVLTF; DNA: TGTGCCAGCAGCACCTGGGACAGGTCATTGTTCTCTGGGGCCAACGTCCTGACTTTC
V: TRBV5-1; D: .; J: TRBJ2-1; size: .; CDR3: CASSLAQQFNEQFF; DNA: TGCGCCAGCAGCTTGGCCCAACAGTTCAATGAGCAGTTCTTC
V: TRBV7-2; D: .; J: TRBJ1-6; size: .; CDR3: CASSLPGARTPLHF; DNA: TGTGCCAGCAGCTTACCAGGGGCGAGGACACCCCTCCACTTT
V: TRBV5-1; D: .; J: TRBJ1-3; size: .; CDR3: CASSLTGAGNTIYF; DNA: TGCGCCAGCAGCTTGACCGGGGCTGGAAACACCATATATTTT
V: TRBV19; D: .; J: TRBJ1-4; size: .; CDR3: CASSIGEKLFF; DNA: TGTGCCAGTAGTATAGGTGAAAAACTGTTTTTT
V: TRBV7-2; D: .; J: TRBJ1-5; size: .; CDR3: CASSLRTANQPQHF; DNA: TGTGCCAGCAGCTTACGGACAGCTAATCAGCCCCAGCATTTT
V: TRBV27; D: TRBD1; J: TRBJ1-2; size: .; CDR3: CASSPTHDRGLRNYGYTF; DNA: TGTGCCAGCAGTCCAACCCACGACAGGGGGCTGAGAAACTACGGCTACACCTTC
V: TRBV10-3; D: TRBD1; J: TRBJ1-1; size: .; CDR3: CAISAGQGTEAFF; DNA: TGTGCCATCAGTGCAGGACAGGGCACTGAAGCTTTCTTT
V: TRBV14; D: .; J: TRBJ1-1; size: .; CDR3: CATWRGADEAFF; DNA: TGTGCCACATGGAGGGGGGCGGATGAAGCTTTCTTT